The sample holds many counts of the clone carrying this T cell receptor (beta chain). The data were obtained in a study of T-cell reconstitution after alpha-beta-depleted transplantation in children. Preparing the TCRbeta library involved the use of unique molecular identifiers. MiXCR was run by TCRdb on the PCR reads, yielding one entry per CDR3 protein. This sample carries 190,000 or so distinct CDR3 sequences, 6.5% to 7.5% of them seen once, and the ten largest clones take 3% to 3.5%. The source was PBMCs from the stem cell graft donor, collected from the stem cell graft. This TCR derives from a human donor who donated a stem cell graft to a child with Wiskott-Aldrich syndrome.

The DNA of the CDR3 is TGCAGTGCTATAGCCCGGGACAGGGCCTACGAGCAGTACTTC. It encodes CSAIARDRAYEQYF. This chain uses TRBV20-1 with TRBJ2-7; 9 bases are a match to TRBD1. The ends lost 4 bases at V and 2 bases at J; junction bases unmatched: 6. From germline, CDR1 is DFQATT and CDR2 SNEGSKA (reference sequence). The CDR3 extends over 14 amino acids.